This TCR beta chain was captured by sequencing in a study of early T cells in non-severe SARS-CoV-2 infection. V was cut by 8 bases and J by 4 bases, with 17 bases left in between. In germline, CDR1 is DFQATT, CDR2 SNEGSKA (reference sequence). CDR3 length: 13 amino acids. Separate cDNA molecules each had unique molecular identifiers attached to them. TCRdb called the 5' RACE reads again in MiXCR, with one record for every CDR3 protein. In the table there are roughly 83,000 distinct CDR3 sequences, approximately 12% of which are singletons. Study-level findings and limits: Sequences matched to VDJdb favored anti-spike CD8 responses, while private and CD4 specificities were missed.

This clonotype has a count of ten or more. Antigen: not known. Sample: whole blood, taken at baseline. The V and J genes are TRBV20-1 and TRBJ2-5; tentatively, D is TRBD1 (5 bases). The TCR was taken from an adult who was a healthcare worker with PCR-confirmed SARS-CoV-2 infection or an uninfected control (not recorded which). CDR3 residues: CSTDSSGRETQYF. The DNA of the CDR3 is TGCAGTACCGACAGTAGTGGCAGAGAGACCCAGTACTTC.